These T cell receptor beta chains were read from a single sample in a study of blood T cell repertoires in COVID-19. TCRdb keeps only in-frame clones here, not all; method: immunoSEQ multiplex PCR. Here the sample spans around 240,000 clones, about 80% being singletons. Sequencing was performed on peripheral blood. All receptors derive from a woman aged 80 or older with acute or convalescent COVID-19. CDR3s include the opening cysteine and the closing phenylalanine or tryptophan. D genes are given only for firm matches. A row's size may be missing; if present it is once, few, many or a size class.

v_gene	d_gene	j_gene	abundance	CDR3aa	CDR3nt
TRBV11-3	NA	TRBJ2-6	NA	CASSQYSGANVLTF	TGTGCCAGCAGCCAGTACTCTGGGGCCAACGTCCTGACTTTC
TRBV18	NA	TRBJ1-1	NA	CASSPYPGLNTEAFF	TGTGCCAGCTCACCATACCCAGGGCTTAACACTGAAGCTTTCTTT
TRBV24-1	TRBD2	TRBJ2-1	NA	CATSDFSGGNEQFF	TGTGCCACCAGTGATTTTAGCGGGGGCAATGAGCAGTTCTTC
TRBV5-4	TRBD1	TRBJ2-1	NA	CASSPGGFYNEQFF	TGTGCCAGCAGCCCAGGGGGATTCTACAATGAGCAGTTCTTC
TRBV2	NA	TRBJ2-2	NA	CASSDTLNTGELFF	TGTGCCAGCAGTGACACTTTGAACACCGGGGAGCTGTTTTTT
TRBV6-6	NA	TRBJ2-2	NA	CASQGDRNTGELFF	TGTGCCAGCCAGGGTGATAGGAACACCGGGGAGCTGTTTTTT
TRBV7-9	NA	TRBJ2-2	NA	CASSLVVGGGRRYTGELFF	TGTGCCAGCAGCTTAGTAGTGGGCGGCGGCAGGAGGTACACCGGGGAGCTGTTTTTT
TRBV7-2	NA	TRBJ1-6	NA	CASSLGIQGLSPLHF	TGTGCCAGCAGCTTAGGGATCCAGGGACTTTCACCCCTCCACTTT
TRBV15	NA	TRBJ1-2	NA	CATSRDPGSEAGYTF	TGTGCCACCAGCAGAGATCCGGGATCTGAGGCTGGCTACACCTTC
TRBV9	NA	TRBJ2-3	NA	CASSVGEGGRTDTQYF	TGTGCCAGCAGCGTAGGAGAGGGAGGCCGCACAGATACGCAGTATTTT
TRBV28	NA	TRBJ1-2	NA	CASSWTLNYGYTF	TGTGCCAGCAGTTGGACACTTAACTATGGCTACACCTTC
TRBV27	NA	TRBJ2-7	NA	CAGALPGSLYEQYF	TGTGCCGGCGCCCTTCCCGGGAGCCTTTACGAGCAGTACTTC
TRBV11-2	TRBD2	TRBJ2-1	NA	CASSLSPLAGGGEQFF	TGTGCCAGCAGCTTATCCCCCCTAGCGGGCGGTGGTGAGCAGTTCTTC
TRBV9	NA	TRBJ1-2	NA	CASSVGSLSGYTF	TGTGCCAGCAGCGTAGGGAGTTTATCTGGCTACACCTTC
TRBV7-9	NA	TRBJ1-1	NA	CASSFQTGPITEAFF	TGTGCCAGCAGCTTTCAGACAGGACCGATCACTGAAGCTTTCTTT
TRBV7-9	TRBD2	TRBJ2-2	NA	CASSSGLAGDTGELFF	TGTGCCAGCAGCTCAGGACTAGCGGGAGATACCGGGGAGCTGTTTTTT
TRBV7-2	TRBD1	TRBJ2-7	NA	CASSLADRGKIYEQYF	TGTGCCAGCAGCTTAGCCGACAGGGGGAAGATCTACGAGCAGTACTTC
TRBV3-1/TRBV3-2	NA	TRBJ1-3	few	CASSQGSQGRLGNTIYF	TGTGCCAGCAGCCAGGGGAGTCAAGGAAGGCTCGGAAACACCATATATTTT
TRBV5-4	TRBD1	TRBJ2-2	few	CASSFGDRGGTGELFF	TGTGCCAGCAGCTTCGGCGACAGGGGTGGCACCGGGGAGCTGTTTTTT
TRBV10-3	NA	TRBJ1-1	NA	CAIRTDWNTEAFF	TGTGCCATCAGGACAGATTGGAACACTGAAGCTTTCTTT
TRBV9	NA	TRBJ1-1	few	CASSVDSKNTEAFF	TGTGCCAGCAGCGTCGACAGCAAGAACACTGAAGCTTTCTTT
TRBV15	TRBD1	TRBJ2-7	NA	CATSRGTGLGSYEQYF	TGTGCCACCAGCAGGGGGACAGGGCTTGGCTCCTACGAGCAGTACTTC
TRBV27	NA	TRBJ1-3	many	CASSLTGSSGNTIYF	TGTGCCAGCAGTTTAACGGGATCCTCTGGAAACACCATATATTTT
TRBV7-2	TRBD1	TRBJ2-5	NA	CASSSKQGAGETQYF	TGTGCCAGCAGTTCGAAACAGGGGGCTGGGGAGACCCAGTACTTC
TRBV24-1	NA	TRBJ2-5	NA	CATSDPADYRETQYF	TGTGCCACCAGTGATCCCGCGGACTACCGGGAGACCCAGTACTTC
TRBV6-5	NA	TRBJ1-2	once	CASSTPPGGIDYTF	TGTGCCAGCAGTACCCCCCCGGGGGGCATAGACTACACCTTC
TRBV2	NA	TRBJ1-6	NA	CASSEGGGRIYNSPLHF	TGTGCCAGCAGTGAAGGGGGGGGACGGATCTATAATTCACCCCTCCACTTT
TRBV3-1/TRBV3-2	NA	TRBJ2-3	NA	CASSQDWDLAFTDTQYF	TGTGCCAGCAGCCAAGATTGGGACTTAGCATTCACAGATACGCAGTATTTT
TRBV9	TRBD1	TRBJ1-4	NA	CASSSNSGTGDEKLFF	TGTGCCAGCAGCTCAAATTCCGGGACAGGAGATGAAAAACTGTTTTTT
TRBV12-3/TRBV12-4	TRBD1	TRBJ1-1	NA	CASSSTGEAFF	TGTGCCAGCAGCTCGACAGGGGAAGCTTTCTTT
TRBV3-1/TRBV3-2	TRBD1	TRBJ2-1	NA	CASSRGTGSYNEQFF	TGTGCCAGCAGCCGAGGGACAGGGTCCTACAATGAGCAGTTCTTC
TRBV19	NA	TRBJ1-2	NA	CASSTLDSGGYTF	TGTGCCAGTAGTACCCTTGACAGTGGAGGCTACACCTTC
TRBV19	TRBD2	TRBJ2-1	NA	CASSIDMGSGSPNEQFF	TGTGCCAGTAGTATAGATATGGGGAGCGGGAGTCCTAATGAGCAGTTCTTC
TRBV4-3	TRBD1	TRBJ1-2	NA	CASSQDRARGRPYGYTF	TGCGCCAGCAGCCAAGATCGGGCCAGGGGGCGCCCCTATGGCTACACCTTC
TRBV6-1	TRBD1	TRBJ1-2	NA	CASSDPRGRSYGYTF	TGTGCCAGCAGTGACCCCAGGGGGCGTAGCTATGGCTACACCTTC
TRBV5-1	NA	TRBJ1-1	few	CASSAAISTEAFF	TGCGCCAGCAGCGCCGCGATTTCCACTGAAGCTTTCTTT
TRBV2	NA	TRBJ2-7	few	CASSADRRGQAYEQYF	TGTGCCAGCAGTGCCGATAGGCGGGGGCAGGCCTACGAGCAGTACTTC